The 23 T cell receptor beta chains given below trace back to one sample, sequenced in a study of T cells in Graves' hyperthyroidism and ophthalmopathy. The investigators amplified TCR beta CDR3 regions from RNA transcripts. The HTBI primer set drove a first-round RT-PCR of the TCR CDR3. TCRdb re-derived calls from the multiplex PCR reads in MiXCR, one entry per CDR3 protein. The table shows 600,000 to 700,000 distinct CDR3 sequences, with roughly 14% occurring only once. The sample consisted of blood. These receptor sequences come from a middle-aged woman with Graves' ophthalmopathy.

The chain has TRBV5-1 and TRBJ2-5, with TRBD2 matching over 8 bases. From germline, CDR1 is SGHRS and CDR2 YFSETQ. The CDR3 sequence is 14 residues long. V lost 3 bases, J lost 2 bases, and 3 bases stayed unmatched. Written as DNA, the CDR3 is TGCGCCAGCAGCTCACTAGCGGTTCAAGAGACCCAGTACTTC. Encoded protein: CASSSLAVQETQYF.

The chain recombines TRBV4-2 with TRBJ2-4; D is possibly TRBD2 (6 bases). Germline V gene lookup returns CDR1 LGHNA and CDR2 YNFKEQ. CDR3 size: 16 residues. V dropped 4 bases and J dropped 7 bases, with 20 bases sitting between them. The CDR3 is CASSPRLGRIGNIQYF. The CDR3 bases are TGTGCCAGCAGCCCAAGGTTGGGGAGGATTGGGAACATTCAGTACTTC.

This clonotype was recorded many times. V gene TRBV11-2 combines with J gene TRBJ2-4; tentative D call: TRBD1 (6 bases). This CDR3 comprises 15 residues. V lost 5 bases and J lost 0, with 11 bases in between. Germline loops: CDR1 SGHAT, CDR2 FQNNGV. The CDR3 bases are TGTGCCAGCAGCCTTCAGGGGCTAGCCAAAAACATTCAGTACTTC. Amino acid sequence: CASSLQGLAKNIQYF.

This clonotype has at least ten counts. The chain is built from TRBV7-9 and TRBJ2-7; D possibly corresponds to TRBD2 (6 bases). This CDR3 comprises 13 residues. Germline loops: CDR1 SEHNR, CDR2 FQNEAQ (reference sequence). V dropped 1 base and J dropped 7 bases, with 11 bases sitting between them. CDR3 region: CASSLVLGGEQYF. The DNA of the CDR3 is TGTGCCAGCAGCTTAGTTTTGGGGGGTGAGCAGTACTTC.

The V call is TRBV4-1, the J call TRBJ2-7; D possibly corresponds to TRBD1 (5 bases). CDR3 length: 17 residues. Trimming shortened V by 0 bases and J by 4 bases, and 19 bases separated the two germline ends. Germline values: CDR1 MGHRA, CDR2 YSYEKL. The CDR3 loop is CASSQEFYGQGLYEQYF. Here the CDR3 DNA reads TGCGCCAGCAGCCAAGAATTTTACGGGCAGGGATTATACGAGCAGTACTTC.

In this sample, this clonotype turned up many times. The genes are TRBV6-2 or TRBV6-3 and TRBJ1-2; the D is unclear. V was clipped by 6 bases and J by 7 bases, with 15 bases between them. The CDR3 extends over 13 amino acids. Germline CDR1 is MNHEY and CDR2 is SVGEGT. The CDR3 DNA reads as TGTGCCAGCAGCTACAAGACCCGTGGTGGCTACACCTTC. Amino acid sequence: CASSYKTRGGYTF.

As concerns this clonotype: At one end, the junction sequence differs from germline, possibly due to a read error. CDR3 in amino acids: CASSLMGSRQGRFPF. The CDR3 DNA is TGTGCCAGCAGCTTAATGGGGAGCAGACAGGGTCGCTTTCCTTTC. The rearrangement links TRBV7-3 to TRBJ2-7; 7 nucleotides line up with TRBD1. The CDR3 has 15 residues. Germline CDR1 is SGHTA and CDR2 is FQGTGA.

This clonotype was recorded many times. The chain couples TRBV2 to TRBJ2-7; 8 bases are a match to TRBD2. The germline CDR1 and CDR2 sequences are SNHLY and FYNNEI. CDR3 size: 17 residues. After removal of 6 bases from V and 2 bases from J, the junction contained 15 bases not matched to a gene. This CDR3 is CASSHPLGLGPAYEQYF. The CDR3 DNA is TGTGCCAGCAGCCATCCTCTGGGACTAGGGCCCGCCTACGAGCAGTACTTC.

This rearrangement joins TRBV2 to TRBJ1-2; 9 nucleotides align to TRBD1. The CDR3 is made up of 15 amino acids. V lost 6 bases, J lost 6 bases, and 11 bases stayed unmatched. CDR1 is SNHLY, CDR2 FYNNEI, per germline. CDR3 in amino acids: CASSENRGLHDGYTF. CDR3 nucleotides: TGTGCCAGCAGCGAAAACAGGGGGCTGCACGATGGCTACACCTTC.

This clonotype was picked up a small number of times. J is TRBJ2-2 and V is TRBV20-1; perhaps D is TRBD1 or TRBD2 (6 bases each). This CDR3 comprises 15 residues. Trimming shortened V by 2 bases and J by 7 bases, and 17 bases separated the two germline ends. In germline, CDR1 is DFQATT, CDR2 SNEGSKA (reference sequence). The CDR3 DNA is TGCAGTGCTAGAAAGGGGACTGGGGGGCGCGGGGAGCTGTTTTTT. This gives the protein CSARKGTGGRGELFF.

CDR3 sequence reads: CASSWLSGRAEGTQYF. The CDR3, as DNA: TGTGCCAGCAGCTGGCTCAGCGGGAGGGCCGAGGGGACCCAGTACTTC. This chain uses TRBV7-9 with TRBJ2-5; 10 nucleotides line up with TRBD2. The CDR3 is made up of 16 amino acids. Germline trimming cut 4 bases from V and 7 bases from J; bases unmatched to any gene: 12. From germline, CDR1 is SEHNR and CDR2 FQNEAQ (reference sequence).

The gene calls are TRBV3-1 and TRBJ2-7; D tentatively reads TRBD1 or TRBD2 (5 bases each). V lost 2 bases, J lost 8 bases, and 16 bases lay in between. The CDR3 is 14 residues long. Germline V gene lookup returns CDR1 LGHDT and CDR2 YNNKEL (reference sequence). The chain's CDR3 is CASSQSGSQGQQYF. The CDR3, as DNA: TGTGCCAGCAGCCAATCGGGGTCTCAGGGACAGCAGTACTTC.

This clonotype has a count of ten or more. This chain connects TRBV6-2 or TRBV6-3 to TRBJ2-7, with D perhaps TRBD1 (5 bases). The V gene's germline CDR1 is MNHEY and CDR2 SVGEGT. Trimming left V 8 bases short and J 3 bases short, with 11 bases between. CDR3 size: 12 residues. The CDR3 DNA reads as TGTGCCAGCGGCAAAGACAGCTACGAGCAGTACTTC. Its translation is CASGKDSYEQYF.

This clonotype was counted ten times or more. The rearrangement links TRBV28 to TRBJ1-5; D remains unclear. The CDR3 extends over 13 amino acids. Germline V lookup: CDR1 MDHEN, CDR2 SYDVKM. Deletions cut 7 bases from V and 0 bases from J, with 7 bases between. CDR3 in DNA: TGTGCCAGCACCATAAATAGCAATCAGCCCCAGCATTTT. Protein: CASTINSNQPQHF.

This chain uses TRBV3-1 with TRBJ2-7; tentative D call: TRBD2 (6 bases). Germline V CDR1 and CDR2: LGHDT, YNNKEL (reference sequence). This CDR3 contains 13 residues. Trimming left V 4 bases short and J 3 bases short, with 10 bases between. The chain's CDR3 is CASSRMEGYEQYF. The CDR3 bases are TGTGCCAGCAGCCGCATGGAGGGCTACGAGCAGTACTTC.

This clonotype was counted many times. The gene calls are TRBV15 and TRBJ2-7; 10 bases line up with TRBD2. Per germline, CDR1 LNHNV and CDR2 YYDKDF (reference sequence). J was trimmed by 5 bases and V by 0 bases; bases with no gene match: 7. The CDR3 has 16 residues. CDR3 bases: TGTGCCACCAGCAGAGATCGGCTAGCGGGAGTGGACGAGCAGTACTTC. This encodes CATSRDRLAGVDEQYF.

This clonotype occurred a few times. This sequence joins TRBV6-2 or TRBV6-3 and TRBJ2-7; tentative D call: TRBD2 (5 bases). Germline CDR1 MNHEY, CDR2 SVGEGT. This CDR3 spans 15 amino acids. The V and J ends lost 0 bases and 3 bases respectively, with 12 bases between them. This chain's CDR3 is CASSYSPGLNYEQYF. CDR3 bases: TGTGCCAGCAGTTACTCTCCGGGATTGAACTACGAGCAGTACTTC.

The table lists this clonotype with many counts. V usage is TRBV20-1 and J usage is TRBJ2-7, with 7 bases fitting TRBD1. With V trimmed by 6 bases and J by 4 bases, 6 bases remained unmatched. The CDR3 totals 12 residues. Germline lookup yields CDR1 DFQATT and CDR2 SNEGSKA (reference sequence). The CDR3 sequence is CSAKRGPYEQYF. The CDR3 nucleotides are TGCAGTGCAAAAAGGGGGCCGTACGAGCAGTACTTC.

This rearrangement joins TRBV7-2 to TRBJ1-2; unclear D gene. This CDR3 has 22 amino acids. Germline CDR1 SGHTA, CDR2 FQGNSA. Between the trimmed V and J ends, which lost 6 bases and 2 bases, there was a span of 37 bases. The CDR3, as DNA: TGTGCCAGCAGGGGTCTGGTCGGTCAGAAGGATCAACAGAGTCCGACGAACTATGGCTACACCTTC. Translated: CASRGLVGQKDQQSPTNYGYTF.

The sample holds many counts of this clonotype. The rearrangement links TRBV20-1 to TRBJ2-7; the D gene is possibly TRBD1 (5 bases). CDR1 and CDR2 from the germline V gene are DFQATT and SNEGSKA (reference sequence). The CDR3 covers 12 residues. Trimming took 2 bases from V and 6 from J, leaving 11 bases between them. In DNA, the CDR3 is TGCAGTGCTAGAAGGCAGGGCATCGAGCAGTACTTC. As protein: CSARRQGIEQYF.

The chain uses TRBV11-3 and TRBJ2-7; D gene unclear. Germline assignment: CDR1 SGHNT and CDR2 YENEEA. This CDR3 spans 15 amino acids. The V end was cut by 1 base, the J end by 6 bases, with 16 bases between. In DNA, the CDR3 is TGTGCCAGCAGCTTAGGCCGGCCCTCCGTAGGCGAGCAGTACTTC. Its translation is CASSLGRPSVGEQYF. The entire variable domain, with the rest obtained from reference TRBV11-3 and TRBJ2-7, is as follows: EAGVVQSPRYKIIEKKQPVAFWCNPISGHNTLYWYLQNLGQGPELLIRYENEEAVDDSQLPKDRFSAERLKGVDSTLKIQPAELGDSAVYLCASSLGRPSVGEQYFGPGTRLTVT.

This clonotype was picked up many times. CDR3 in DNA: TGTGCTAGTGGTTCCGGACTAGGGCAGGCCGGGGAGCTGTTTTTT. Translating it yields CASGSGLGQAGELFF. The chain uses TRBV12-5 and TRBJ2-2; TRBD2 matches at 7 bases. Germline CDR1 LGHNT, CDR2 FRNRAP. The CDR3 covers 15 residues. J was trimmed by 6 bases and V by 4 bases; bases with no gene match: 8.

Many counts were recorded for this clonotype. This chain connects TRBV20-1 to TRBJ2-7, with D possibly TRBD1 on 5 matching bases. The germline gives CDR1 DFQATT, CDR2 SNEGSKA (reference sequence). V was pared by 6 bases and J by 6 bases, with 15 bases between. This CDR3 is built from 12 residues. The CDR3 coding sequence is TGCAGTGCCGATGCAGGGTTGGGCGAGCAGTACTTC. Its translation is CSADAGLGEQYF.